The 23 T cell receptor beta chains in this list originate from one sample, sequenced in a study of T cell changes during pregnancy in multiple sclerosis. Here immunoSEQ multiplex PCR was the method, and the copy in TCRdb shows in-frame clones only, minus some. The sample holds roughly 58,000 clones; 92% are singletons and the top ten take about 0.15%. Sequences were derived from CD4+ T cells from peripheral blood mononuclear cells, sampled after pregnancy. The receptor source for this set is a female donor in good health, enrolled as a control in a pregnancy study.

The chain recombines TRBV5-1 with TRBJ2-3; D ambiguous. Germline V gene sequence: CDR1 SGHRS, CDR2 YFSETQ. The CDR3 totals 15 residues. Trimming pared 0 bases from V and 5 bases from J, leaving 13 bases between. As DNA, the CDR3 is TGCGCCAGCAGCTTGGCCGGTAAGCCCGGAGATACGCAGTATTTT. This sequence encodes CASSLAGKPGDTQYF.

The chain links TRBV19 to TRBJ2-2; D is ambiguous. Deletions cut 4 bases from V and 3 bases from J, with 9 bases between. Germline CDR1 and CDR2: LNHDA and SQIVND (reference sequence). The CDR3 contains 14 residues. The CDR3 loop reads CASSTPLYTGELFF. The CDR3 DNA follows: TGTGCCAGTAGTACCCCACTGTACACCGGGGAGCTGTTTTTT.

J is TRBJ1-5 and V is TRBV4-1; D is possibly TRBD1 (5 bases). Germline V CDR1 and CDR2: MGHRA, YSYEKL. This CDR3 comprises 17 residues. V shed 0 bases and J shed 0 bases, with 12 bases lying between them. The CDR3 DNA reads TGCGCCAGCAGCCAAGAAGTGGGGGGAGGTAGCAATCAGCCCCAGCATTTT. Its translation is CASSQEVGGGSNQPQHF.

V is TRBV28 and J is TRBJ1-2; D ambiguous. Germline V gives CDR1 MDHEN, CDR2 SYDVKM. V shed 8 bases and J shed 4 bases, with 14 bases lying between them. The CDR3 sequence is 13 residues long. CDR3 in DNA: TGTGCCAGCCATAGTAGAGGACTCTATGGCTACACCTTC. It is translated as CASHSRGLYGYTF.

This chain uses TRBV12-5 with TRBJ2-3; 9 bases are a match to TRBD2. Germline V lookup: CDR1 LGHNT, CDR2 FRNRAP. V gave up 5 bases and J gave up 5 bases; unmatched junction bases: 2. There are 13 residues in the CDR3. Here the CDR3 reads CASGPRGGDTQYF. The DNA of the CDR3 is TGTGCTAGTGGTCCGCGGGGGGGAGATACGCAGTATTTT.

This rearrangement joins TRBV14 to TRBJ2-5; 10 nucleotides agree with TRBD2. This CDR3 is 15 amino acids long. The junction had 8 bases not matched to a gene; V was cut back by 5 bases and J by 5 bases. Germline-derived CDR1 and CDR2 are SGHDN and FVKESK. The CDR3 sequence is CASSSGTSEGETQYF. CDR3 DNA sequence: TGTGCCAGCAGCTCTGGGACTAGCGAGGGGGAGACCCAGTACTTC.

The V call is TRBV7-8, the J call TRBJ1-2, with D possibly TRBD1 on 6 matching bases. The V end was cut by 1 base, the J end by 8 bases, with 11 bases between. This CDR3 region has 13 residues. From germline, CDR1 is SGHVS and CDR2 FQNEAQ. CDR3 sequence: CASSLGGTTGYTF. CDR3 nucleotides: TGTGCCAGCAGCTTAGGAGGGACAACGGGCTACACCTTC.

The chain uses TRBV14 and TRBJ2-2; weak D call: TRBD1 (6 bases). Trimming took off 0 bases at V and 1 base at J, with 15 bases between the two ends. Germline V gene data show CDR1 as SGHDN and CDR2 as FVKESK. The CDR3 covers 18 residues. Here the CDR3 reads CASSQDLGGRGNTGELFF. The DNA for the CDR3 is TGTGCCAGCAGCCAAGATCTTGGGGGCAGGGGGAACACCGGGGAGCTGTTTTTT.

The rearrangement uses TRBV2 and TRBJ2-2; 9 bases agree with TRBD1. The junction had 8 bases not matched to a gene; V was cut back by 5 bases and J by 1 base. The V gene's germline CDR1 is SNHLY and CDR2 FYNNEI. The CDR3 totals 17 residues. The DNA for the CDR3 is TGTGCCAGCAGTCCACAGGGGGCGCAGGTGAACACCGGGGAGCTGTTTTTT. Its translation: CASSPQGAQVNTGELFF.

This clone has a single count. The chain combines TRBV7-9 with TRBJ1-5; 7 bases match TRBD1. The CDR3 spans 14 residues. CDR1 is SEHNR, CDR2 FQNEAQ, per germline (reference sequence). The junction had 1 base not matched to a gene; V was cut back by 2 bases and J by 3 bases. This CDR3 reads CASSLTGANQPQHF. CDR3 in DNA: TGTGCCAGCAGCTTAACAGGGGCCAATCAGCCCCAGCATTTT. Full variable domain (missing parts from reference TRBV7-9 and TRBJ1-5): DTGVSQNPRHKITKRGQNVTFRCDPISEHNRLYWYRQTLGQGPEFLTYFQNEAQLEKSRLLSDRFSAERPKGSFSTLEIQRTEQGDSAMYLCASSLTGANQPQHFGDGTRLSIL.

The chain uses TRBV30 and TRBJ1-1; the D gene is possibly TRBD1 (5 bases). The CDR3 runs to 14 residues. CDR1 and CDR2 (germline): GTSNPN, SVGIG (reference sequence). V was clipped by 2 bases and J by 4 bases, with 14 bases between them. The CDR3 DNA reads TGTGCCTGGAGTAAGGACACCCCGCTCACTGAAGCTTTCTTT. This encodes CAWSKDTPLTEAFF.

The CDR3 loop is CASSRQGAGLINEKLFF. In DNA, the CDR3 is TGCGCCAGCAGCCGACAGGGGGCGGGTCTTATAAATGAAAAACTGTTTTTT. The rearrangement joins TRBV4-1 to TRBJ1-4; TRBD1 matches 10 bases. The CDR3 has 17 amino acids. CDR1 and CDR2 from the germline V gene are MGHRA and YSYEKL. Losses at the gene ends were 4 bases for V and 5 bases for J; bases not matched to a gene: 10.

The chain joins TRBV7-9 to TRBJ1-3; D uncertain. The germline gives CDR1 SEHNR, CDR2 FQNEAQ (reference sequence). Trimming cost V 1 base and J 8 bases, with 15 bases left between them. The CDR3 is 15 residues long. CDR3: CASSLGRRFGDTIYF. The CDR3 coding sequence is TGTGCCAGCAGCTTAGGTCGACGATTCGGGGACACCATATATTTT.

The chain links TRBV7-6 to TRBJ1-1; D is undetermined. The CDR3 is made up of 13 amino acids. The germline V and J ends were trimmed by 5 bases and 4 bases, with 11 bases remaining between them. Germline V CDR1 and CDR2: SGHVS, FNYEAQ. The CDR3 DNA reads as TGTGCCAGCAGCCCCTACCCGGGCACTGAAGCTTTCTTT. Amino acid sequence: CASSPYPGTEAFF.

The chain employs TRBV28 and TRBJ1-3; perhaps TRBD1 as D (5 bases). Trimming removed 7 bases at V and 3 bases at J, with 13 bases between. Per the germline V gene, CDR1 is MDHEN and CDR2 is SYDVKM. The CDR3 spans 14 residues. CDR3 loop: CASTWGGIGNTIYF. The DNA of the CDR3 is TGTGCCAGCACCTGGGGGGGAATTGGAAACACCATATATTTT.

V is TRBV7-2 and J is TRBJ2-5; TRBD2 matches 7 bases. Germline values: CDR1 SGHTA, CDR2 FQGNSA. The CDR3 loop spans 13 amino acids. The V gene end was trimmed by 4 bases and the J gene end by 3 bases; junction bases not matched to a gene: 2. In DNA form, the CDR3 reads TGTGCCAGCAGCTGGACTAGAGAAGAGACCCAGTACTTC. Translation: CASSWTREETQYF. The full variable domain, in which reference TRBV7-2 and TRBJ2-5 provide the parts outside the CDR3, is GAGVSQSPSNKVTEKGKDVELRCDPISGHTALYWYRQSLGQGLEFLIYFQGNSAPDKSGLPSDRFSAERTGGSVSTLTIQRTQQEDSAVYLCASSWTREETQYFGPGTRLLVL.

The chain combines TRBV10-3 with TRBJ1-4; 7 nucleotides agree with TRBD1. The ends lost 2 bases at V and 0 bases at J; junction bases unmatched: 3. This CDR3 is built from 16 residues. Germline V gives CDR1 ENHRY, CDR2 SYGVKD. The CDR3 spells CAISEDREATNEKLFF. The CDR3 DNA is TGTGCCATCAGTGAGGACAGGGAGGCAACTAATGAAAAACTGTTTTTT.

V and J are TRBV6-5 and TRBJ2-7; TRBD1 aligns across 7 bases. Germline CDR1 and CDR2: MNHEY and SVGAGI. CDR3 length: 12 residues. V lost 7 bases, J lost 3 bases, and 3 bases stayed unmatched. CDR3: CASKGQNYEQYF. CDR3 in DNA: TGTGCCAGCAAGGGACAGAACTACGAGCAGTACTTC.

The rearrangement joins TRBV6-1 to TRBJ2-7; tentative D call: TRBD1 (6 bases). This CDR3 contains 14 residues. V lost 6 bases and J 0 bases, leaving 12 bases between the germline ends. Germline CDR1 reads MNHNS; CDR2 reads SASEGT. The CDR3 loop reads CASRVDRHSYEQYF. CDR3 nucleotides: TGTGCCAGCAGAGTAGACAGGCACTCCTACGAGCAGTACTTC.

The chain links TRBV7-9 to TRBJ1-2; 12 nucleotides line up with TRBD1. The V and J ends lost 5 bases and 5 bases, in that order; junction bases with no gene match: 3. The germline V gene has CDR1 SEHNR and CDR2 FQNEAQ (reference sequence). This CDR3 has 14 residues. CDR3 nucleotides: TGTGCCAGCAGCGGGGGACAGGGGGCTTATGGCTACACCTTC. It encodes CASSGGQGAYGYTF.

The gene calls are TRBV14 and TRBJ2-5, with D maybe TRBD2 (5 bases). This CDR3 has 11 amino acids. The germline V and J ends were trimmed by 4 bases and 9 bases, with 9 bases remaining between them. Germline loops: CDR1 SGHDN, CDR2 FVKESK. CDR3 residues: CASSRGLAQYF. Written as DNA, the CDR3 is TGTGCCAGCAGCCGAGGGTTGGCCCAGTACTTC.

V gene TRBV7-9 combines with J gene TRBJ1-1; no clear D. The V gene's germline CDR1 is SEHNR and CDR2 FQNEAQ (reference sequence). V lost 2 bases to trimming and J lost 0 bases, with 7 bases between them. This CDR3 contains 14 residues. CDR3 sequence: CASSLLALNTEAFF. The CDR3 DNA reads TGTGCCAGCAGCTTACTGGCCCTGAACACTGAAGCTTTCTTT. The whole variable domain, remainder taken from reference TRBV7-9 and TRBJ1-1, is DTGVSQNPRHKITKRGQNVTFRCDPISEHNRLYWYRQTLGQGPEFLTYFQNEAQLEKSRLLSDRFSAERPKGSFSTLEIQRTEQGDSAMYLCASSLLALNTEAFFGQGTRLTVV.

The rearrangement joins TRBV20-1 to TRBJ1-5; D unclear. V was trimmed by 0 bases and J by 15 bases, leaving 12 bases between them. The germline CDR1 and CDR2 sequences are DFQATT and SNEGSKA (reference sequence). This CDR3 is built from 11 residues. CDR3 DNA: TGCAGTGCTAGAGAAGGCAGGATAAGGCATTTT. Amino acids: CSAREGRIRHF.